This T cell receptor (beta chain) was found in a study of regulatory T cells in long-lasting Graves disease. Turning to the study itself: Graves' patients diagnosed newly had used antithyroid drugs under 3 months.

For TCR beta, libraries came from iRepertoire HTBI primers and Arm-PCR of CDR3 regions. One entry per CDR3 protein results from TCRdb running MiXCR on the multiplex PCR reads. The profile shows around 480,000 distinct CDR3 sequences, roughly 16% of them singletons. Stated time point: newly diagnosed GD, antithyroid drugs for less than 3 months. PBMC-extracted RNA yielded the TCR library. The CDR3 has 13 residues. From germline, CDR1 is LGHDT and CDR2 YNNKEL (reference sequence). V lost 1 base and J 2 bases, leaving 6 bases between the germline ends. This clonotype has a count of ten or more. This same sample was also taken into another study, of T cells in Graves' hyperthyroidism and ophthalmopathy.

The chain couples TRBV3-1 to TRBJ2-7; D is uncertain. Material: peripheral blood mononuclear cells (PBMCs), obtained at new diagnosis, from a patient treated with antithyroid drugs. The TCR originated in a woman aged 40 to 65 with Graves disease. CDR3 loop: CASSQVVTYEQYF. CDR3 DNA: TGTGCCAGCAGCCAAGTAGTCACCTACGAGCAGTACTTC.